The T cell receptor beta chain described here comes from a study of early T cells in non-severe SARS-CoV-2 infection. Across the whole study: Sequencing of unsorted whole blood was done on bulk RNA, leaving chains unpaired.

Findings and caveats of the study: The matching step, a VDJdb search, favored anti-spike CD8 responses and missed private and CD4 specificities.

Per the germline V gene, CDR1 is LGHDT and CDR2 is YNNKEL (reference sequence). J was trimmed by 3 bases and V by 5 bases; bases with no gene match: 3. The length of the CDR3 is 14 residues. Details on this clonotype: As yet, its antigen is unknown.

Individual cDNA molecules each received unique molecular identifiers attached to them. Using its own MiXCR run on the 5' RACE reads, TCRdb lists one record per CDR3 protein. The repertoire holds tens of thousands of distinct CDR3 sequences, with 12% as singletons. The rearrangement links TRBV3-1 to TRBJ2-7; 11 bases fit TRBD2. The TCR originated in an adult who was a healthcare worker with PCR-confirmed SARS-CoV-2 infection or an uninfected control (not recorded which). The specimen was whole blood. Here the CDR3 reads CASSTTSGSYEQYF. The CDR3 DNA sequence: TGTGCCAGCAGCACCACTAGCGGGAGCTACGAGCAGTACTTC.